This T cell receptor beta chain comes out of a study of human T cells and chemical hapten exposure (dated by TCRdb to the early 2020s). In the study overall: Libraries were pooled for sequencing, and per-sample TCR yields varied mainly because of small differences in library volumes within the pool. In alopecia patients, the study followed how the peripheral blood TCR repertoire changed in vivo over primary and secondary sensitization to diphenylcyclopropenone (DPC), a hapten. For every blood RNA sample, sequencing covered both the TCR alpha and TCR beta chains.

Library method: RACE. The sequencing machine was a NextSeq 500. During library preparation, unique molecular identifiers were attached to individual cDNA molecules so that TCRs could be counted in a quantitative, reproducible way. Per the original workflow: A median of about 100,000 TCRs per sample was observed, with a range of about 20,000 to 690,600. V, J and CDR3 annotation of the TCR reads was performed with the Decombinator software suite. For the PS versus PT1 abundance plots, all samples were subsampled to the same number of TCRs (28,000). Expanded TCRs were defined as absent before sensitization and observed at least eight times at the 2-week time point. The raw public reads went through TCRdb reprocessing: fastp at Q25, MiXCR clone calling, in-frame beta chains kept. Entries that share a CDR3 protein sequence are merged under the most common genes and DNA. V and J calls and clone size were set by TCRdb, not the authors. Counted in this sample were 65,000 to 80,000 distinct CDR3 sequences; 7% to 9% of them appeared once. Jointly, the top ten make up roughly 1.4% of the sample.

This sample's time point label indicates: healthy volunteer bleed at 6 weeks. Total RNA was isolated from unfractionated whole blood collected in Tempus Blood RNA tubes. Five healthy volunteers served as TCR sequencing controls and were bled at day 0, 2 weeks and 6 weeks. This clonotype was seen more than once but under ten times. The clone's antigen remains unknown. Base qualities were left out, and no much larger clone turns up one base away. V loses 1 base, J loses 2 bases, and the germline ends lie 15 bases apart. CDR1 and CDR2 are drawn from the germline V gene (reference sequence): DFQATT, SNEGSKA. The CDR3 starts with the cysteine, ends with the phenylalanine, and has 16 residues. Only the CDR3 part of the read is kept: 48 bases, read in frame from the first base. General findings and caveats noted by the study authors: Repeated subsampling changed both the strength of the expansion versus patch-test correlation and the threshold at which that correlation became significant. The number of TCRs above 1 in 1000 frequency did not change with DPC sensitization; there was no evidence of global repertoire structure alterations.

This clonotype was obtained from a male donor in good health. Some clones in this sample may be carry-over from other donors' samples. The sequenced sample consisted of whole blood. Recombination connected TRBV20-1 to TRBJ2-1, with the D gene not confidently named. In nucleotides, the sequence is TGCAGTGCTAGAGGGCAGGCTTCGATTACCTACAATGAGCAGTTCTTC. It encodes CSARGQASITYNEQFF.